The rows below give T cell receptor beta chains drawn from one sample of a study of T cell responses to AZD1222 COVID-19 vaccine. Sequencing was performed with immunoSEQ multiplex PCR; in TCRdb, only in-frame clones are kept and a portion is missing. The sample lists 80,000 to 100,000 clones; roughly nine tenths were seen once. This specimen was peripheral blood, taken 28 days after the second AZD1222 dose. The receptors come from an adult who received the AZD1222 COVID-19 vaccine. The CDR3 runs from the conserved cysteine through the conserved F or W. D genes are given only for firm matches. For some rows the clone size is stated as once, few or many, or as a class when expanded; others skip it.

cdr3_nt: TGTGCCAGCAGCCCAAGTGACAGGGTAGAGTATGGCTACACCTTC
cdr3_aa: CASSPSDRVEYGYTF
v_call: TRBV9
cdr3_length: 15
clone_size: .
d_call: TRBD1
j_call: TRBJ1-2

cdr3_nt: TGTGCTAGTGTGAGGGATAGCAATCAGCCCCAGCATTTT
cdr3_aa: CASVRDSNQPQHF
v_call: TRBV12-5
cdr3_length: 13
clone_size: .
d_call: .
j_call: TRBJ1-5

cdr3_nt: TGTGCCAGTAAAGAAGGGACTTTGACCTATAGCAATCAGCCCCAGCATTTT
cdr3_aa: CASKEGTLTYSNQPQHF
v_call: TRBV19
cdr3_length: 17
clone_size: .
d_call: .
j_call: TRBJ1-5

cdr3_nt: TGTGCCAGCAGCCAAGAGGGGGGTGGAAATTCACCCCTCCACTTT
cdr3_aa: CASSQEGGGNSPLHF
v_call: TRBV4-2
cdr3_length: 15
clone_size: .
d_call: .
j_call: TRBJ1-6

cdr3_nt: TGTGCTAGCAGCAGTAGCGGGGGGGCCTCTGGAGAGACCCAGTACTTC
cdr3_aa: CASSSSGGASGETQYF
v_call: TRBV7-7
cdr3_length: 16
clone_size: .
d_call: TRBD2
j_call: TRBJ2-5

cdr3_nt: TGTGCCAGCAGTTTCGGGTCGCCCTACGAGCAGTACTTC
cdr3_aa: CASSFGSPYEQYF
v_call: TRBV12-3/TRBV12-4
cdr3_length: 13
clone_size: .
d_call: .
j_call: TRBJ2-7

cdr3_nt: TGTGCCAGCAGCCCCTACGGGCGCGGGGGCGAGCAGTACTTC
cdr3_aa: CASSPYGRGGEQYF
v_call: TRBV7-3
cdr3_length: 14
clone_size: .
d_call: TRBD2
j_call: TRBJ2-7

cdr3_nt: TGTGCTAGTGGTTTGGGTCAGGACGGAGGTGGCTACACCTTC
cdr3_aa: CASGLGQDGGGYTF
v_call: TRBV12-5
cdr3_length: 14
clone_size: once
d_call: .
j_call: TRBJ1-2

cdr3_nt: TGTGCCAGCAGCTTGGACTATCACAATGAGCAGTTCTTC
cdr3_aa: CASSLDYHNEQFF
v_call: TRBV5-4
cdr3_length: 13
clone_size: .
d_call: .
j_call: TRBJ2-1

cdr3_nt: TGTGCCAGCAGTGAGGGAACAGGGCCAACTAACTATGGCTACACCTTC
cdr3_aa: CASSEGTGPTNYGYTF
v_call: TRBV2
cdr3_length: 16
clone_size: .
d_call: .
j_call: TRBJ1-2

cdr3_nt: TGTGCCAGCAGTTCTCAGGGGAGGAGGGGTGAAAAACTGTTTTTT
cdr3_aa: CASSSQGRRGEKLFF
v_call: TRBV6-5
cdr3_length: 15
clone_size: .
d_call: .
j_call: TRBJ1-4

cdr3_nt: TGTGCCAGCAGCCCAACGAGGACAGGGTCGTCTCGGACGCAGTATTTT
cdr3_aa: CASSPTRTGSSRTQYF
v_call: TRBV16
cdr3_length: 16
clone_size: .
d_call: TRBD1
j_call: TRBJ2-3

cdr3_nt: TGTGCCATCAAAGGGACAGGGCTCACTGAAGCTTTCTTT
cdr3_aa: CAIKGTGLTEAFF
v_call: TRBV10-3
cdr3_length: 13
clone_size: .
d_call: TRBD1
j_call: TRBJ1-1

cdr3_nt: TGTGCCAGCAGCCGCGGGACAGGGTATGAAGCTTTCTTT
cdr3_aa: CASSRGTGYEAFF
v_call: TRBV3-1/TRBV3-2
cdr3_length: 13
clone_size: .
d_call: TRBD1
j_call: TRBJ1-1

cdr3_nt: TGTGCCAGCAGGGGGGGGGATCTAGGGACCTACGAGCAGTACTTC
cdr3_aa: CASRGGDLGTYEQYF
v_call: TRBV27
cdr3_length: 15
clone_size: .
d_call: TRBD2
j_call: TRBJ2-7

cdr3_nt: TGCGCCAGCAGCTTGGCCGCAGGAGACAGCTATGGCTACACCTTC
cdr3_aa: CASSLAAGDSYGYTF
v_call: TRBV5-1
cdr3_length: 15
clone_size: .
d_call: .
j_call: TRBJ1-2

cdr3_nt: TGTGCCAGCAGCCCTCGACAGGGATACACCGGGGAGCTGTTTTTT
cdr3_aa: CASSPRQGYTGELFF
v_call: TRBV7-3
cdr3_length: 15
clone_size: .
d_call: TRBD1
j_call: TRBJ2-2

cdr3_nt: TGTGCCAGCAGCTTAGTTGGAGTTCCCCAAGAGACCCAGTACTTC
cdr3_aa: CASSLVGVPQETQYF
v_call: TRBV7-8
cdr3_length: 15
clone_size: .
d_call: .
j_call: TRBJ2-5

cdr3_nt: TGTGCCAGCAGCCCAGACCAGGGAGAGCCCCAGCATTTT
cdr3_aa: CASSPDQGEPQHF
v_call: TRBV7-9
cdr3_length: 13
clone_size: once
d_call: .
j_call: TRBJ1-5

cdr3_nt: TGTGCCAGCACGACCATCCCGAATGAGCAGTTCTTC
cdr3_aa: CASTTIPNEQFF
v_call: TRBV12-3/TRBV12-4
cdr3_length: 12
clone_size: .
d_call: .
j_call: TRBJ2-1

cdr3_nt: TGTGCCAGCCACAGGGACAGGGACGCCGGGGAGCTGTTTTTT
cdr3_aa: CASHRDRDAGELFF
v_call: TRBV7-8
cdr3_length: 14
clone_size: .
d_call: TRBD1
j_call: TRBJ2-2

cdr3_nt: TGTGCCAGCTCCCTTAGCGGGCTAGGCGATGAGCAGTTCTTC
cdr3_aa: CASSLSGLGDEQFF
v_call: TRBV11-3
cdr3_length: 14
clone_size: .
d_call: TRBD2
j_call: TRBJ2-1

cdr3_nt: TGTGCCAGCAGTTCCCGAGAGGGCACAGATACGCAGTATTTT
cdr3_aa: CASSSREGTDTQYF
v_call: TRBV6-2/TRBV6-3
cdr3_length: 14
clone_size: .
d_call: .
j_call: TRBJ2-3

cdr3_nt: TGTGCCAGTAGTATACAGGCTAATCAGCCCCAGCATTTT
cdr3_aa: CASSIQANQPQHF
v_call: TRBV19
cdr3_length: 13
clone_size: .
d_call: .
j_call: TRBJ1-5

cdr3_nt: TGTGCCAGCAGCCCGAGGACAGGAATAGAGACCCAGTACTTC
cdr3_aa: CASSPRTGIETQYF
v_call: TRBV7-9
cdr3_length: 14
clone_size: .
d_call: TRBD1
j_call: TRBJ2-5

cdr3_nt: TGTGCCACCAGCAGATGGGGTAAAGGGAAAGAGACCCAGTACTTC
cdr3_aa: CATSRWGKGKETQYF
v_call: TRBV15
cdr3_length: 15
clone_size: .
d_call: .
j_call: TRBJ2-5

cdr3_nt: TGTGCCAGCAGACGGGGGACTAGCGGGCACAATGAGCAGTTCTTC
cdr3_aa: CASRRGTSGHNEQFF
v_call: TRBV5-4
cdr3_length: 15
clone_size: .
d_call: TRBD2
j_call: TRBJ2-1

cdr3_nt: TGCAGCGTTGTGTACCATTCGAGGGGCGGGGCTGAAGCTTTCTTT
cdr3_aa: CSVVYHSRGGAEAFF
v_call: TRBV29-1
cdr3_length: 15
clone_size: .
d_call: .
j_call: TRBJ1-1

cdr3_nt: TGTGCCAGTAGTATTCACACCACCACAGATACGCAGTATTTT
cdr3_aa: CASSIHTTTDTQYF
v_call: TRBV19
cdr3_length: 14
clone_size: .
d_call: .
j_call: TRBJ2-3

cdr3_nt: TGTGCCTGGAGCCATAACAGGGGGGCTCGGGCAGATACGCAGTATTTT
cdr3_aa: CAWSHNRGARADTQYF
v_call: TRBV30
cdr3_length: 16
clone_size: .
d_call: TRBD1
j_call: TRBJ2-3

cdr3_nt: TGTGCCTGGAGTTCCTTAGGGGGTGTAGGCTACAATGAGCAGTTCTTC
cdr3_aa: CAWSSLGGVGYNEQFF
v_call: TRBV30
cdr3_length: 16
clone_size: .
d_call: .
j_call: TRBJ2-1

cdr3_nt: TGCGCCAGCAGCCAAGATCTAGCGGGGGGGAAATTCTTC
cdr3_aa: CASSQDLAGGKFF
v_call: TRBV4-1
cdr3_length: 13
clone_size: .
d_call: TRBD2
j_call: TRBJ2-1

cdr3_nt: TGTGCCAGTAGTCCGGGACAGGGGGATGGCTACACCTTC
cdr3_aa: CASSPGQGDGYTF
v_call: TRBV19
cdr3_length: 13
clone_size: .
d_call: TRBD1
j_call: TRBJ1-2

cdr3_nt: TGTGCCAGCAGCCAAGATTGGGGCAGCTACACCTTC
cdr3_aa: CASSQDWGSYTF
v_call: TRBV3-1/TRBV3-2
cdr3_length: 12
clone_size: .
d_call: .
j_call: TRBJ1-2

cdr3_nt: TGTGCCATCTCAAGGACAGGGGGCGGGATGAACACTGAAGCTTTCTTT
cdr3_aa: CAISRTGGGMNTEAFF
v_call: TRBV10-3
cdr3_length: 16
clone_size: few
d_call: TRBD1
j_call: TRBJ1-1

cdr3_nt: TGCGCCAGCAGCTTGGACGTTGCGGGAGGCACCGACGAGCAGTACTTC
cdr3_aa: CASSLDVAGGTDEQYF
v_call: TRBV5-1
cdr3_length: 16
clone_size: .
d_call: TRBD2
j_call: TRBJ2-7

cdr3_nt: TGCGCCAGCAGTGAGGGCCAGTCCACTGAAGCTTTCTTT
cdr3_aa: CASSEGQSTEAFF
v_call: TRBV10-1
cdr3_length: 13
clone_size: .
d_call: .
j_call: TRBJ1-1

cdr3_nt: TGCGCCAGCAGTGGACAGGGAGTTAGCAATCAGCCCCAGCATTTT
cdr3_aa: CASSGQGVSNQPQHF
v_call: TRBV10-1
cdr3_length: 15
clone_size: few
d_call: TRBD1
j_call: TRBJ1-5

cdr3_nt: TGCGCCAGCAGCCAAGATTCCAAAAACTACGAGCAGTACTTC
cdr3_aa: CASSQDSKNYEQYF
v_call: TRBV4-1
cdr3_length: 14
clone_size: .
d_call: .
j_call: TRBJ2-7

cdr3_nt: TGTGCCAGCAGTTACTCGGGGAGCACAGATACGCAGTATTTT
cdr3_aa: CASSYSGSTDTQYF
v_call: TRBV6-5
cdr3_length: 14
clone_size: .
d_call: .
j_call: TRBJ2-3

cdr3_nt: TGTGCCAGCAGAGGGTGGAGCGAGCAGTACTTC
cdr3_aa: CASRGWSEQYF
v_call: TRBV14
cdr3_length: 11
clone_size: .
d_call: .
j_call: TRBJ2-7

cdr3_nt: TGTGCCAGCAGTGACATCACCGGGGAGCTGTTTTTT
cdr3_aa: CASSDITGELFF
v_call: TRBV2
cdr3_length: 12
clone_size: .
d_call: .
j_call: TRBJ2-2

cdr3_nt: TGTGCCAGCAGCCAGCATGGAGAGGAGACCCAGTACTTC
cdr3_aa: CASSQHGEETQYF
v_call: TRBV3-1/TRBV3-2
cdr3_length: 13
clone_size: .
d_call: .
j_call: TRBJ2-5

cdr3_nt: TGTGCCTGGAGTGTACTAGCGGCTTACAATGAGCAGTTCTTC
cdr3_aa: CAWSVLAAYNEQFF
v_call: TRBV30
cdr3_length: 14
clone_size: .
d_call: TRBD2
j_call: TRBJ2-1

cdr3_nt: TGTGCCAGCAGCTTGGGCACAGGGGACGAGCAGTACTTC
cdr3_aa: CASSLGTGDEQYF
v_call: TRBV5-6
cdr3_length: 13
clone_size: .
d_call: TRBD1
j_call: TRBJ2-7

cdr3_nt: TGTGCCAGCAGCTCGAGGGGGGGAACTGAAGCTTTCTTT
cdr3_aa: CASSSRGGTEAFF
v_call: TRBV7-9
cdr3_length: 13
clone_size: once
d_call: .
j_call: TRBJ1-1

cdr3_nt: TGTGCCAGCAGCATCGGACTAGCGGGAGACTATGAGCAGTTCTTC
cdr3_aa: CASSIGLAGDYEQFF
v_call: TRBV13
cdr3_length: 15
clone_size: .
d_call: TRBD2
j_call: TRBJ2-1

cdr3_nt: TGTGCCAGCAGTTCCCCCTTTGGGGCACCACGCTCTGGGGCCAACGTCCTGACTTTC
cdr3_aa: CASSSPFGAPRSGANVLTF
v_call: TRBV27
cdr3_length: 19
clone_size: once
d_call: .
j_call: TRBJ2-6

cdr3_nt: TGTGCCAGCAGCTCCTTAGGCACTGAAGCTTTCTTT
cdr3_aa: CASSSLGTEAFF
v_call: TRBV7-9
cdr3_length: 12
clone_size: .
d_call: .
j_call: TRBJ1-1

cdr3_nt: TGTGCCAGCAGTTTATTGGCGGGTTCAGAGACCCAGTACTTC
cdr3_aa: CASSLLAGSETQYF
v_call: TRBV27
cdr3_length: 14
clone_size: .
d_call: .
j_call: TRBJ2-5

cdr3_nt: TGTGCCAGCATAAAAGGCGGGGGGCTCAACAATGAGCAGTTCTTC
cdr3_aa: CASIKGGGLNNEQFF
v_call: TRBV28
cdr3_length: 15
clone_size: .
d_call: TRBD2
j_call: TRBJ2-1

cdr3_nt: TGTGCCAGCAGCCAAGATCACGACTTATCCGAAAAACTGTTTTTT
cdr3_aa: CASSQDHDLSEKLFF
v_call: TRBV3-1/TRBV3-2
cdr3_length: 15
clone_size: .
d_call: .
j_call: TRBJ1-4

cdr3_nt: TGCAGCGTTGAGGGACAGGCCTCCTATGGCTACACCTTC
cdr3_aa: CSVEGQASYGYTF
v_call: TRBV29-1
cdr3_length: 13
clone_size: .
d_call: TRBD1
j_call: TRBJ1-2

cdr3_nt: TGTGCCGGCACACCCTTGAGATCTGGAAACACCATATATTTT
cdr3_aa: CAGTPLRSGNTIYF
v_call: TRBV7-9
cdr3_length: 14
clone_size: .
d_call: .
j_call: TRBJ1-3

cdr3_nt: TGTGCCAGCAGTTACACGGGTGGGTGGGAGACCCAGTACTTC
cdr3_aa: CASSYTGGWETQYF
v_call: TRBV6-6
cdr3_length: 14
clone_size: .
d_call: .
j_call: TRBJ2-5

cdr3_nt: TGTGCCAGCAGCTTTGACAGCCCCGCCATAAATGAGCAGTTCTTC
cdr3_aa: CASSFDSPAINEQFF
v_call: TRBV7-3
cdr3_length: 15
clone_size: .
d_call: .
j_call: TRBJ2-1

cdr3_nt: TGTGCCAGCAGCGTAGCGGCTAGCCCCCCCGATACGCAGTATTTT
cdr3_aa: CASSVAASPPDTQYF
v_call: TRBV9
cdr3_length: 15
clone_size: .
d_call: .
j_call: TRBJ2-3